Listed here are 7 T cell receptor beta chains from one sample, sequenced in a study of cytotoxic CD8 clonotypes in ibrutinib-treated CLL. Method: immunoSEQ multiplex PCR; TCRdb's copy keeps in-frame clones and lacks some. The sample carries 45,000 to 60,000 clones, around 55% recorded once. The sequencing here drew on PBMCs, taken after 24 months of ibrutinib treatment. Receptor source: a human donor with chronic lymphocytic leukemia.

This chain joins TRBV5-1 and TRBJ1-3; 10 bases fit TRBD1. Germline lookup yields CDR1 SGHRS and CDR2 YFSETQ. The CDR3 contains 16 residues. V was pared by 4 bases and J by 0 bases, with 4 bases of the junction left unmatched. This chain's CDR3 is CASSAGQGSSGNTIYF. The CDR3, as DNA: TGCGCCAGCAGCGCGGGACAGGGGAGCTCTGGAAACACCATATATTTT. Combining the CDR3 with reference TRBV5-1 and TRBJ1-3 gives the whole variable domain KAGVTQTPRYLIKTRGQQVTLSCSPISGHRSVSWYQQTPGQGLQFLFEYFSETQRNKGNFPGRFSGRQFSNSRSEMNVSTLELGDSALYLCASSAGQGSSGNTIYFGEGSWLTVV.

CDR3 amino acids: CASSLATALYLLDTQYF. Here the CDR3 DNA reads TGTGCCAGCAGCTTAGCGACGGCCTTATATTTGCTAGATACGCAGTATTTT. V is TRBV7-2 and J is TRBJ2-3; D is unclear. Germline V gene data show CDR1 as SGHTA and CDR2 as FQGNSA. V lost 0 bases and J lost 5, with 18 bases in between. There are 17 residues in the CDR3.

The chain recombines TRBV28 with TRBJ1-5; no clear D. The CDR3 has 13 amino acids. Germline V gene sequence: CDR1 MDHEN, CDR2 SYDVKM. V lost 5 bases, J lost 3 bases, and 8 bases lay in between. The CDR3 region has the DNA TGTGCCAGCAGTGCCCGCCTCAATCAGCCCCAGCATTTT. It translates to CASSARLNQPQHF. The entire variable domain, with the rest obtained from reference TRBV28 and TRBJ1-5, is as follows: DVKVTQSSRYLVKRTGEKVFLECVQDMDHENMFWYRQDPGLGLRLIYFSYDVKMKEKGDIPEGYSVSREKKERFSLILESASTNQTSMYLCASSARLNQPQHFGDGTRLSIL.

The chain uses TRBV10-3 and TRBJ2-3, with 7 bases identical to TRBD2. The V segment lost 10 bases and the J segment 3 bases; nucleotides outside the gene matches: 13. Germline assignment: CDR1 ENHRY and CDR2 SYGVKD. The CDR3 totals 15 residues. The CDR3 loop is CATAGGAGETDTQYF. The CDR3 DNA reads as TGTGCCACAGCCGGCGGGGCGGGGGAAACAGATACGCAGTATTTT.

This rearrangement joins TRBV27 to TRBJ1-1; D is ambiguous. V was pared by 0 bases and J by 4 bases, with 9 bases between. CDR3 length: 14 amino acids. Germline V gene data show CDR1 as MNHEY and CDR2 as SMNVEV (reference sequence). The CDR3 DNA is TGTGCCAGCAGTTTATCAGGGATCGGCACTGAAGCTTTCTTT. It is translated as CASSLSGIGTEAFF.

The chain employs TRBV6-5 and TRBJ1-2; D may be TRBD1 (6 bases). Germline CDR1 reads MNHEY; CDR2 reads SVGAGI. V lost 5 bases, J lost 8 bases, and 15 bases lay in between. CDR3 length: 13 amino acids. For the CDR3, the DNA is TGTGCCAGCAGTAGGGGGAAGGGAAACGGCTACACCTTC. Amino acids: CASSRGKGNGYTF.

This chain joins TRBV19 and TRBJ1-1; possible D gene TRBD1, 5 bases. The CDR3 runs 15 residues. CDR1 and CDR2 from the germline V gene are LNHDA and SQIVND (reference sequence). Between the trimmed V and J ends, which lost 3 bases and 3 bases, there was a span of 14 bases. The CDR3 protein is CASSIKVSTDTEAFF. In DNA, the CDR3 is TGTGCCAGTAGTATTAAAGTTTCGACAGACACTGAAGCTTTCTTT.